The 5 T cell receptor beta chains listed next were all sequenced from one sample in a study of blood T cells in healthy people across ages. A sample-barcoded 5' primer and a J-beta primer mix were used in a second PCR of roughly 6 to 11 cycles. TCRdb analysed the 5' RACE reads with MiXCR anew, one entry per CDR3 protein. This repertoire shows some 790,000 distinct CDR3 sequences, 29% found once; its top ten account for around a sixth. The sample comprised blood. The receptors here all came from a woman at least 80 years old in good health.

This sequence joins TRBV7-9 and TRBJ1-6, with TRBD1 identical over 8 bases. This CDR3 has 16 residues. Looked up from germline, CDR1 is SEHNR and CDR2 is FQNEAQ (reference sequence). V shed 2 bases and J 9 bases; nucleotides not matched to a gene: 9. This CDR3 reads CASSLLSGQGGSPLHF. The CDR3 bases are TGTGCCAGCAGCTTATTGTCTGGACAGGGAGGTTCACCCCTCCACTTT.

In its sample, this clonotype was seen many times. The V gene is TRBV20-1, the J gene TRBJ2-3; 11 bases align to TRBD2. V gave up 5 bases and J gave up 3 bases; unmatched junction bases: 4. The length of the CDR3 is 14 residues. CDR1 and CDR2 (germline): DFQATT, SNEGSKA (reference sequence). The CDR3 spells CSAPLAGATDTQYF. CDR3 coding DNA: TGCAGTGCTCCACTAGCGGGGGCAACAGATACGCAGTATTTT.

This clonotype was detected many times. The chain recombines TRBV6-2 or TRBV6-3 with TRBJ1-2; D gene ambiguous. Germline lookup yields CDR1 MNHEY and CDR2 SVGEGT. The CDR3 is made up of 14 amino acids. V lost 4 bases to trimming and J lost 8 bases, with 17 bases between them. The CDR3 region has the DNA TGTGCCAGCAGTTCCCTCCCGGGCCATGGCGGCTACACCTTC. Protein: CASSSLPGHGGYTF.

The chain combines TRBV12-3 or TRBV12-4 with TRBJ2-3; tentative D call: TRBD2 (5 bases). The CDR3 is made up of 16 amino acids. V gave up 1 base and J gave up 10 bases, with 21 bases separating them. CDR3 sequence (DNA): TGTGCCAGCAGTTTAGACACTGGCGGGTTCTCCGGGGCGCAGTATTTT. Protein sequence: CASSLDTGGFSGAQYF.

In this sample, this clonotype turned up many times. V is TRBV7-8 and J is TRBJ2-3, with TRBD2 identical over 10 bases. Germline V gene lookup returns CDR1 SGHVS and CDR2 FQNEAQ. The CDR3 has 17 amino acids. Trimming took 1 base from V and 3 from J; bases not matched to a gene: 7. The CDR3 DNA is TGTGCCAGCAGCTTAGGTGGACTAGCGGCCTATACAGATACGCAGTATTTT. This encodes CASSLGGLAAYTDTQYF.